This T cell receptor beta chain comes out of a study of T cells in Graves' hyperthyroidism and ophthalmopathy. Note on this clonotype: The antigen is unknown.

Newly diagnosed hyperthyroidism patients aged 18 to 65 years had disease lasting under 2 months. Patients showing uncontrolled infection, other autoimmune disease, pregnancy or lactation were ineligible. Diagnoses were established using clinical symptoms, serum thyroxine and TRAb, thyroid ultrasound and orbital computed tomography. Amplification of TCR beta CDR3 regions was performed using RNA transcripts as template. First-round RT-PCR with HTBI primers amplified the TCR CDR3 region. Using its own MiXCR run on the multiplex PCR reads, TCRdb lists one record per CDR3 protein. The sample holds about 770,000 distinct CDR3 sequences, around 20% seen once. Trimming removed 4 bases from V and 4 bases from J; junction bases left unmatched: 14. Germline CDR1 and CDR2: SGHVS and FQNEAQ. This CDR3 comprises 20 residues. Study results and caveats: Peripheral blood also featured most of the thyroid clonotypes expanded above 0.001.

The specimen was blood. The receptor was isolated from a woman between 45 and 65 years old with Graves' hyperthyroidism that later progressed to Graves' ophthalmopathy. This chain joins TRBV7-8 and TRBJ2-6, with TRBD2 matching over 12 bases. The CDR3 spells CASSSTLAGGRTSGANVLTF. DNA of the CDR3: TGTGCCAGCAGCTCGACGCTAGCGGGGGGGCGAACTTCCGGGGCCAACGTCCTGACTTTC.